This T cell receptor beta chain was captured by sequencing in a study of blood T cell repertoires in COVID-19. Participant-given clinical history determined each cohort assignment. Here immunoSEQ multiplex PCR was the method, and the copy in TCRdb shows in-frame clones only, minus some. The profile covers 250,000 to 350,000 clones, with around 90% appearing a single time and around 1.7% taken by the ten largest. The sequenced sample was PBMCs or T cells enriched from blood (not recorded which). The clonotype was recovered from a woman between 18 and 29 years old with acute COVID-19.

CDR3 in DNA: TGTGCCAGCAGTGAAGCGTATGGGGCACTCAATACGCAGTATTTT. It is translated as CASSEAYGALNTQYF. The V call is TRBV6-1, the J call TRBJ2-3; weak D call: TRBD1 (5 bases). The germline V gene encodes CDR1 MNHNS and CDR2 SASEGT. V was pared by 0 bases and J by 7 bases, with 14 bases between. This CDR3 region has 15 residues.